These 11 T cell receptor beta chains originate from one sample sequenced in a study of metastatic and nonmetastatic thyroid tumors. MiXCR reprocessed the PCR reads for TCRdb. The repertoire includes approximately 16,000 clones, 13% of them detected once, and under 30% sits in the top ten. No treatment of any kind had been given to any patient before thyroid surgery. Sequenced input: blood. The receptor source for this set is a female donor with papillary thyroid cancer or a benign thyroid nodule (not recorded which). Some clones in this sample may be carry-over from other donors' samples.

Many counts were recorded for this clone. The same CDR3 is also encoded by other DNA sequences in this sample. The chain is built from TRBV18 and TRBJ1-3; D remains unclear. CDR3 length: 16 amino acids. Germline CDR1 is KGHSH and CDR2 is LQKENI. V lost 1 base and J 2 bases, leaving 12 bases between the germline ends. This CDR3 is CASSPLPVHPGNTIYF. The CDR3 nucleotides read TGTGCCAGCTCACCACTACCAGTCCACCCTGGAAACACCATATATTTT.

V and J are TRBV28 and TRBJ1-2; D gene uncertain. In germline, CDR1 is MDHEN, CDR2 SYDVKM. V lost 10 bases to trimming and J lost 4 bases, with 13 bases between them. The CDR3 length is 12 residues. The CDR3 loop is CATFLAFYGYTF. DNA of the CDR3: TGTGCCACCTTCCTTGCTTTCTATGGCTACACCTTC.

This clone occurred many times. The chain is built from TRBV11-2 and TRBJ2-7; D is perhaps TRBD2 (5 bases). The CDR3 runs 17 residues. The V and J ends lost 5 bases and 3 bases respectively, with 23 bases between them. Germline V gene data show CDR1 as SGHAT and CDR2 as FQNNGV. The CDR3 sequence: CASSHHGGPFIHYEQYF. The CDR3 DNA follows: TGTGCCAGCAGCCATCACGGAGGCCCCTTTATTCACTACGAGCAGTACTTC.

In this sample, this clone turned up many times. The rearrangement links TRBV4-2 to TRBJ1-5; no clear D. The CDR3 runs to 15 residues. Germline lookup yields CDR1 LGHNA and CDR2 YNFKEQ. Trimming cost V 2 bases and J 9 bases, with 17 bases left between them. CDR3 DNA: TGTGCCAGCAGCCAAATGGGAGCAGAACCGGGGCCCCAGCATTTT. Its translation: CASSQMGAEPGPQHF.

This clone is judged medium-sized. The chain links TRBV2 to TRBJ2-7, with D perhaps matching TRBD2 (5 bases). Trimming removed 6 bases from V and 3 bases from J, with 9 bases in between. The germline V gene has CDR1 SNHLY and CDR2 FYNNEI. The CDR3 contains 12 residues. As DNA, the CDR3 is TGTGCCAGCAGCCGGGGTGACTACGAGCAGTACTTC. It encodes CASSRGDYEQYF.

This clone was counted at least ten times. Other DNA sequences of this sample code for an identical CDR3. The genes are TRBV14 and TRBJ1-4, with 8 bases matching TRBD1. CDR1 is SGHDN, CDR2 FVKESK, per germline. The length of the CDR3 is 15 residues. V gave up 3 bases and J gave up 3 bases; unmatched junction bases: 3. CDR3 amino acids: CASSQQGASNEKLFF. Written as DNA, the CDR3 is TGTGCCAGCAGCCAGCAGGGGGCATCTAATGAAAAACTGTTTTTT.

This clone is termed medium-sized. The CDR3 DNA reads as TGTGCCAGCAGTTACTCGAGAGCCTCACCAACCGGGGAGCTGTTTTTT. This translates into CASSYSRASPTGELFF. The rearrangement links TRBV6-2 or TRBV6-3 to TRBJ2-2; D remains unclear. CDR3 length: 16 residues. V shed 0 bases and J shed 5 bases, with 13 bases lying between them. Germline V gives CDR1 MNHEY, CDR2 SVGEGT.

In this sample, this clone turned up many times. The chain combines TRBV7-2 with TRBJ2-3, with D perhaps being TRBD1 or TRBD2 (5 bases each). CDR1 and CDR2 from the germline V gene are SGHTA and FQGNSA. V was cut by 1 base and J by 6 bases, with 8 bases left in between. The CDR3 extends over 13 amino acids. CDR3 nucleotides: TGTGCCAGCAGCTTAGGCAGGGAGGATACGCAGTATTTT. Protein: CASSLGREDTQYF.

Ten or more counts support this clone. The gene calls are TRBV20-1 and TRBJ2-2; no definite D call. This CDR3 region has 13 residues. Germline V gives CDR1 DFQATT, CDR2 SNEGSKA (reference sequence). Trimming took off 4 bases at V and 4 bases at J, with 10 bases between the two ends. The DNA of the CDR3 is TGCAGTGCTACCCCTCCCGGCACCGGGGAGCTGTTTTTT. Translation gives CSATPPGTGELFF.

The rearrangement joins TRBV28 to TRBJ2-3; tentative D call: TRBD2 (6 bases). The CDR3 has 14 amino acids. Germline loops: CDR1 MDHEN, CDR2 SYDVKM. Trimming took off 7 bases at V and 3 bases at J, with 14 bases between the two ends. In DNA, the CDR3 is TGTGCCAGCACCCGGATGCGGGGAACAGATACGCAGTATTTT. Its translation: CASTRMRGTDTQYF.

In its sample, this clone was seen many times. A much more abundant neighbour one base away suggests this may be a read error. J is TRBJ2-7 and V is TRBV2; perhaps TRBD1 as D (7 bases). Per germline, CDR1 SNHLY and CDR2 FYNNEI. The CDR3 extends over 16 amino acids. The CDR3 DNA reads as TGTGCCGGCAGTGAGGGCAGGGGGACTTCGAACTACGAGCAGTACTTC. Translated, it gives CAGSEGRGTSNYEQYF.